A selection of T cell receptor beta chains follows, all from one sample in a study of PD-L1 blockade in urothelial cancer. Clones were sequenced by immunoSEQ multiplex PCR, and TCRdb holds only the in-frame ones, with some missing. The sample has 50,000 to 55,000 clones, more than 75% seen once. This material consisted of PBMCs, taken around atezolizumab (anti-PD-L1) treatment. These receptors came from a man aged 55 to 70 with urothelial cancer. Both conserved end residues are part of each CDR3. D genes are given only for firm matches. Part of the rows lack a size; the others show once, few, many or a class for expanded clones.

v_gene: TRBV2
d_gene: NA
j_gene: TRBJ2-2
abundance: NA
CDR3aa: CASSRAETNTGELFF
CDR3nt: TGTGCCAGCAGTCGAGCGGAAACGAACACCGGGGAGCTGTTTTTT

v_gene: TRBV5-1
d_gene: NA
j_gene: TRBJ2-7
abundance: NA
CDR3aa: CASSLVRGAGYEQYF
CDR3nt: TGCGCCAGCAGCTTGGTTCGGGGGGCTGGCTACGAGCAGTACTTC

v_gene: TRBV7-3
d_gene: NA
j_gene: TRBJ2-1
abundance: NA
CDR3aa: CASSLTIGRGYEQFF
CDR3nt: TGTGCCAGCAGCTTAACGATTGGGCGGGGATATGAGCAGTTCTTC

v_gene: TRBV18
d_gene: TRBD1
j_gene: TRBJ2-1
abundance: few
CDR3aa: CASSPSRGRNEQFF
CDR3nt: TGTGCCAGCTCTCCCTCCAGGGGGCGAAATGAGCAGTTCTTC

v_gene: TRBV19
d_gene: TRBD2
j_gene: TRBJ2-1
abundance: NA
CDR3aa: CASSALAKISYNEQFF
CDR3nt: TGTGCCAGTAGTGCACTAGCGAAAATATCCTACAATGAGCAGTTCTTC

v_gene: TRBV19
d_gene: TRBD1
j_gene: TRBJ2-2
abundance: NA
CDR3aa: CASSIGAGQGWELFF
CDR3nt: TGTGCCAGTAGTATTGGCGCGGGACAGGGTTGGGAGCTGTTTTTT

v_gene: TRBV20-1
d_gene: NA
j_gene: TRBJ2-1
abundance: NA
CDR3aa: CSARRGEQFF
CDR3nt: TGCAGTGCCCGTCGAGGTGAGCAGTTCTTC

v_gene: TRBV30
d_gene: NA
j_gene: TRBJ1-1
abundance: NA
CDR3aa: CAWNKQGGSTEAFF
CDR3nt: TGTGCCTGGAACAAACAGGGAGGGAGCACTGAAGCTTTCTTT

v_gene: TRBV15
d_gene: TRBD1
j_gene: TRBJ1-2
abundance: NA
CDR3aa: CATSRRQGADYGYTF
CDR3nt: TGTGCCACCAGCAGGCGACAGGGGGCTGACTATGGCTACACCTTC

v_gene: TRBV18
d_gene: TRBD1
j_gene: TRBJ1-1
abundance: NA
CDR3aa: CASSETGGNTEAFF
CDR3nt: TGTGCCAGCTCGGAGACAGGGGGCAACACTGAAGCTTTCTTT

v_gene: TRBV5-1
d_gene: TRBD1
j_gene: TRBJ2-7
abundance: NA
CDR3aa: CASSRGQGQPYEQYF
CDR3nt: TGCGCCAGCAGCCGCGGACAGGGACAGCCCTACGAGCAGTACTTC

v_gene: TRBV4-2
d_gene: NA
j_gene: TRBJ2-3
abundance: NA
CDR3aa: CASSQEAAGAATDTQYF
CDR3nt: TGTGCCAGCAGCCAAGAGGCGGCGGGTGCCGCCACAGATACGCAGTATTTT

v_gene: TRBV28
d_gene: TRBD1
j_gene: TRBJ1-4
abundance: once
CDR3aa: CASSEGASREKLFF
CDR3nt: TGTGCCAGCTCCGAGGGGGCATCGCGTGAAAAACTGTTTTTT

v_gene: TRBV10-3
d_gene: TRBD1
j_gene: TRBJ1-5
abundance: few
CDR3aa: CAISNLILTGVGQPQHF
CDR3nt: TGTGCCATCAGCAACCTCATATTGACAGGGGTAGGGCAGCCCCAGCATTTT

v_gene: TRBV19
d_gene: NA
j_gene: TRBJ1-1
abundance: NA
CDR3aa: CASSIGRGLNTEAFF
CDR3nt: TGTGCCAGTAGTATAGGCAGGGGACTGAACACTGAAGCTTTCTTT

v_gene: TRBV7-2
d_gene: NA
j_gene: TRBJ1-5
abundance: NA
CDR3aa: CASSSYYSNQPQHF
CDR3nt: TGTGCCAGCAGCTCTTATTATAGCAATCAGCCCCAGCATTTT

v_gene: TRBV19
d_gene: TRBD1
j_gene: TRBJ1-4
abundance: NA
CDR3aa: CASSNPGGNEKLFF
CDR3nt: TGTGCCAGTAGTAATCCAGGGGGTAATGAAAAACTGTTTTTT

v_gene: TRBV4-1
d_gene: TRBD2
j_gene: TRBJ2-7
abundance: once
CDR3aa: CASSQALAGGSYEQYF
CDR3nt: TGCGCCAGCAGCCAGGCCTTAGCGGGAGGTTCCTACGAGCAGTACTTC

v_gene: TRBV13
d_gene: NA
j_gene: TRBJ1-1
abundance: NA
CDR3aa: CASSGGVRGGSEAFF
CDR3nt: TGTGCCAGCAGCGGGGGGGTGAGGGGAGGATCTGAAGCTTTCTTT

v_gene: TRBV28
d_gene: NA
j_gene: TRBJ2-3
abundance: NA
CDR3aa: CASSSNPDTQYF
CDR3nt: TGTGCCAGCAGTAGCAATCCAGATACGCAGTATTTT

v_gene: TRBV7-7
d_gene: NA
j_gene: TRBJ1-1
abundance: NA
CDR3aa: CASSQISGHEAFF
CDR3nt: TGTGCCAGCAGCCAGATATCGGGTCATGAAGCTTTCTTT

v_gene: TRBV18
d_gene: NA
j_gene: TRBJ2-7
abundance: NA
CDR3aa: CASSPDRQTYEQYF
CDR3nt: TGTGCCAGCTCACCAGACCGACAGACCTACGAGCAGTACTTC

v_gene: TRBV5-1
d_gene: NA
j_gene: TRBJ1-4
abundance: NA
CDR3aa: CASTLSGGRFTNEKLFF
CDR3nt: TGCGCCAGCACCCTTTCGGGAGGAAGGTTCACTAATGAAAAACTGTTTTTT

v_gene: TRBV5-1
d_gene: TRBD2
j_gene: TRBJ2-5
abundance: NA
CDR3aa: CASSLGGSFRETQYF
CDR3nt: TGCGCCAGCAGCTTGGGCGGGAGTTTTAGAGAGACCCAGTACTTC

v_gene: TRBV6-5
d_gene: NA
j_gene: TRBJ1-3
abundance: NA
CDR3aa: CASSLGNTIYF
CDR3nt: TGTGCCAGCAGTCTTGGAAACACCATATATTTT

v_gene: TRBV4-3
d_gene: NA
j_gene: TRBJ2-1
abundance: once
CDR3aa: CASSQEAFSNEQFF
CDR3nt: TGCGCCAGCAGCCAAGAGGCCTTCAGCAATGAGCAGTTCTTC

v_gene: TRBV5-1
d_gene: TRBD1
j_gene: TRBJ1-4
abundance: NA
CDR3aa: CASSHDRDGRAATNEKLFF
CDR3nt: TGCGCCAGCAGCCACGACAGGGACGGAAGGGCTGCAACTAATGAAAAACTGTTTTTT

v_gene: TRBV5-1
d_gene: NA
j_gene: TRBJ1-2
abundance: NA
CDR3aa: CASSGQGTALYGYTF
CDR3nt: TGCGCCAGCAGTGGACAAGGAACAGCACTCTATGGCTACACCTTC

v_gene: TRBV6-5
d_gene: TRBD1
j_gene: TRBJ1-1
abundance: NA
CDR3aa: CASSYFFRGLNTEAFF
CDR3nt: TGTGCCAGCAGTTACTTCTTCAGGGGGTTGAACACTGAAGCTTTCTTT

v_gene: TRBV19
d_gene: NA
j_gene: TRBJ1-5
abundance: NA
CDR3aa: CASSMQGNQPQHF
CDR3nt: TGTGCCAGTAGTATGCAGGGTAATCAGCCCCAGCATTTT

v_gene: TRBV5-1
d_gene: NA
j_gene: TRBJ2-7
abundance: few
CDR3aa: CASSLGLGVYEQYF
CDR3nt: TGCGCCAGCAGCTTGGGGCTCGGGGTTTACGAGCAGTACTTC

v_gene: TRBV5-1
d_gene: NA
j_gene: TRBJ1-3
abundance: NA
CDR3aa: CASSLAGWSSGNTIYF
CDR3nt: TGCGCCAGCAGCTTGGCCGGTTGGAGCTCTGGAAACACCATATATTTT

v_gene: TRBV28
d_gene: TRBD1
j_gene: TRBJ2-7
abundance: NA
CDR3aa: CASSSYAGTGSNEQYF
CDR3nt: TGTGCCAGCAGTTCCTACGCCGGGACAGGATCCAACGAGCAGTACTTC

v_gene: TRBV7-9
d_gene: NA
j_gene: TRBJ1-2
abundance: NA
CDR3aa: CASSSTSGGYGYTF
CDR3nt: TGTGCCAGCAGCTCCACAAGCGGCGGCTATGGCTACACCTTC

v_gene: TRBV2
d_gene: TRBD2
j_gene: TRBJ2-2
abundance: once
CDR3aa: CARRRTSGSVTGELFF
CDR3nt: TGTGCCAGACGCAGGACCAGCGGGAGTGTCACCGGGGAGCTGTTTTTT

v_gene: TRBV30
d_gene: TRBD2
j_gene: TRBJ2-5
abundance: NA
CDR3aa: CAWSWTSGVQETQYF
CDR3nt: TGTGCCTGGAGTTGGACTAGCGGGGTCCAGGAGACCCAGTACTTC

v_gene: TRBV10-1
d_gene: TRBD1
j_gene: TRBJ2-7
abundance: NA
CDR3aa: CASSPYRDSYEQYF
CDR3nt: TGCGCCAGCAGTCCTTATAGGGACAGCTACGAGCAGTACTTC

v_gene: TRBV5-1
d_gene: TRBD2
j_gene: TRBJ2-1
abundance: NA
CDR3aa: CASSGPGTSSANEQFF
CDR3nt: TGCGCCAGCAGCGGGCCCGGGACTAGCTCCGCCAATGAGCAGTTCTTC

v_gene: TRBV7-2
d_gene: TRBD1
j_gene: TRBJ1-3
abundance: NA
CDR3aa: CASSRDRGVGNTIYF
CDR3nt: TGTGCCAGCAGTCGGGACAGGGGAGTTGGAAACACCATATATTTT

v_gene: TRBV6-1
d_gene: TRBD1
j_gene: TRBJ1-2
abundance: NA
CDR3aa: CASNPGQVYGYTF
CDR3nt: TGTGCCAGCAACCCGGGACAGGTCTATGGCTACACCTTC

v_gene: TRBV5-1
d_gene: NA
j_gene: TRBJ1-5
abundance: NA
CDR3aa: CASSLGTASNQPQHF
CDR3nt: TGCGCCAGCAGCTTGGGGACAGCTAGCAATCAGCCCCAGCATTTT

v_gene: TRBV28
d_gene: TRBD2
j_gene: TRBJ2-7
abundance: NA
CDR3aa: CASSNPGLAGGEQYF
CDR3nt: TGTGCCAGCAGTAACCCGGGACTAGCGGGTGGCGAGCAGTACTTC

v_gene: TRBV2
d_gene: NA
j_gene: TRBJ2-7
abundance: few
CDR3aa: CASSYGQFYEQYF
CDR3nt: TGTGCCAGCAGTTACGGACAGTTCTACGAGCAGTACTTC

v_gene: TRBV2
d_gene: TRBD1
j_gene: TRBJ2-7
abundance: NA
CDR3aa: CASRLDRGGSYEQYF
CDR3nt: TGTGCCAGCAGGTTAGACAGGGGGGGATCCTACGAGCAGTACTTC

v_gene: TRBV2
d_gene: NA
j_gene: TRBJ2-3
abundance: NA
CDR3aa: CASSERGASTDTQYF
CDR3nt: TGTGCCAGCAGTGAACGGGGGGCGAGCACAGATACGCAGTATTTT

v_gene: TRBV7-9
d_gene: NA
j_gene: TRBJ1-4
abundance: NA
CDR3aa: CASSFSRGKLFF
CDR3nt: TGTGCCAGCAGCTTCTCACGAGGGAAACTGTTTTTT

v_gene: TRBV5-6
d_gene: NA
j_gene: TRBJ2-2
abundance: once
CDR3aa: CASSLRRQGTGELFF
CDR3nt: TGTGCCAGCAGCTTGCGGCGCCAGGGGACCGGGGAGCTGTTTTTT

v_gene: TRBV7-2
d_gene: TRBD2
j_gene: TRBJ2-1
abundance: NA
CDR3aa: CASSILAGGQNEQFF
CDR3nt: TGTGCCAGCAGCATCTTAGCGGGGGGGCAGAATGAGCAGTTCTTC

v_gene: TRBV5-6
d_gene: NA
j_gene: TRBJ1-1
abundance: NA
CDR3aa: CASSLAGGLRTEAFF
CDR3nt: TGTGCCAGCAGCTTGGCGGGGGGACTTAGGACTGAAGCTTTCTTT

v_gene: TRBV5-4
d_gene: NA
j_gene: TRBJ2-3
abundance: NA
CDR3aa: CASSLKRVPDTQYF
CDR3nt: TGTGCCAGCAGCTTGAAGCGGGTGCCAGATACGCAGTATTTT